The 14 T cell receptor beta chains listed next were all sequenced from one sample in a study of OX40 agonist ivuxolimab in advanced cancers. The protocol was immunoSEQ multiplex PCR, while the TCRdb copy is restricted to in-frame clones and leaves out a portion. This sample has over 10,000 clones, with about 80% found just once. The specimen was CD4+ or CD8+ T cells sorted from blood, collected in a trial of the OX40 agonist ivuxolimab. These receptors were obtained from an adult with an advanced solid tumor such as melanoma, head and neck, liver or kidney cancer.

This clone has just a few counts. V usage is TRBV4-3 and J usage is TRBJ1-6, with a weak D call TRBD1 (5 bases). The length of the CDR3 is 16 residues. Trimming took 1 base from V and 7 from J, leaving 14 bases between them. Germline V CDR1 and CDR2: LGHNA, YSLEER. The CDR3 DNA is TGCGCCAGCAGCCAAGGGGTGGGGGGGGTGAATTCACCCCTCCACTTT. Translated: CASSQGVGGVNSPLHF.

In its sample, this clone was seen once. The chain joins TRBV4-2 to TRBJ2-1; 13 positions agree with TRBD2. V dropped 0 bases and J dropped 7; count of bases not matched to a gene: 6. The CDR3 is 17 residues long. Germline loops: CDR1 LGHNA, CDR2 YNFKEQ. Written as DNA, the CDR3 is TGTGCCAGCAGCCAAGAAATACCGGGACTAGCGGGAAATGAGCAGTTCTTC. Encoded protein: CASSQEIPGLAGNEQFF.

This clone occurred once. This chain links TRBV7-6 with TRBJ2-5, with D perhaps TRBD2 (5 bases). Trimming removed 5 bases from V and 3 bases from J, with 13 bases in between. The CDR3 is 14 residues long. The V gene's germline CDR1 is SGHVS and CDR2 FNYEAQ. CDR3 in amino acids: CASSLKRRKETQYF. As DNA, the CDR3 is TGTGCCAGCAGCCTAAAGCGGAGGAAAGAGACCCAGTACTTC.

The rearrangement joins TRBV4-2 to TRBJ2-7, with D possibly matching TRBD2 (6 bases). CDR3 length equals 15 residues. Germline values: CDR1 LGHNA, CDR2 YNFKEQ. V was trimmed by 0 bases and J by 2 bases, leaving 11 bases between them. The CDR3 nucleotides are TGTGCCAGCAGCCAAGAGGCTAGCGAAACCTACGAGCAGTACTTC. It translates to CASSQEASETYEQYF.

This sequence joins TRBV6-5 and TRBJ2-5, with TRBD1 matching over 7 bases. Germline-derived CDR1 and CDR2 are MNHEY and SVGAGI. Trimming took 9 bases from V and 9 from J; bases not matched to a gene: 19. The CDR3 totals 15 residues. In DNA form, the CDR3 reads TGTGCCAGTTCTAGAACCGGGACAGCCGAAGCGGCCCAGTACTTC. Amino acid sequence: CASSRTGTAEAAQYF.

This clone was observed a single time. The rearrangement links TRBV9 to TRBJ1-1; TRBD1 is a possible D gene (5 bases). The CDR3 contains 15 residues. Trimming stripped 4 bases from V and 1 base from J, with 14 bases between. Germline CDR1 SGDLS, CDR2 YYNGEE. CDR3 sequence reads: CASSPPTAPNTEAFF. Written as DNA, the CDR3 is TGTGCCAGCAGCCCGCCGACAGCCCCGAACACTGAAGCTTTCTTT.

The CDR3 here is CASSSGTSGGETQYF. The CDR3 bases are TGTGCCAGCAGCTCGGGGACTAGCGGGGGAGAGACCCAGTACTTC. V usage is TRBV7-9 and J usage is TRBJ2-5, with TRBD2 matching 14 bases. This CDR3 comprises 15 residues. V lost 4 bases and J lost 4; bases outside the gene matches: 2. Germline-derived CDR1 and CDR2 are SEHNR and FQNEAQ (reference sequence). Full variable domain (outside the CDR3, taken from reference TRBV7-9 and TRBJ2-5): DTGVSQNPRHKITKRGQNVTFRCDPISEHNRLYWYRQTLGQGPEFLTYFQNEAQLEKSRLLSDRFSAERPKGSFSTLEIQRTEQGDSAMYLCASSSGTSGGETQYFGPGTRLLVL.

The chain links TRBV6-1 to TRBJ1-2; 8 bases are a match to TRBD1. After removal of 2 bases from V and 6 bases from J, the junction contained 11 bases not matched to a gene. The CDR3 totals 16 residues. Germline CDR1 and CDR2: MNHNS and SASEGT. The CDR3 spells CASSEQGQGAWNGYTF. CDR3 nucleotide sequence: TGTGCCAGCAGTGAACAAGGGCAGGGGGCTTGGAATGGCTACACCTTC.

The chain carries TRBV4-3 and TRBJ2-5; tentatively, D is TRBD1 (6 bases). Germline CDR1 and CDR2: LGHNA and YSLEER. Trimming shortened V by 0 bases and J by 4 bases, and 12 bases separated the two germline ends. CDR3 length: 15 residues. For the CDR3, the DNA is TGCGCCAGCAGCCAAGAGGGCCAGGGGCGAGAGACCCAGTACTTC. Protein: CASSQEGQGRETQYF.

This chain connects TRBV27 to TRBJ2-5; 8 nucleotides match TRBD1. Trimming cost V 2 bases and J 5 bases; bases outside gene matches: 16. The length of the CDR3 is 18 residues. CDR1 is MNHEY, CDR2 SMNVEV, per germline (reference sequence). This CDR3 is CASSLITGGLSSGETQYF. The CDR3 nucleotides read TGTGCCAGCAGTTTAATAACAGGGGGTCTGTCTTCTGGGGAGACCCAGTACTTC.

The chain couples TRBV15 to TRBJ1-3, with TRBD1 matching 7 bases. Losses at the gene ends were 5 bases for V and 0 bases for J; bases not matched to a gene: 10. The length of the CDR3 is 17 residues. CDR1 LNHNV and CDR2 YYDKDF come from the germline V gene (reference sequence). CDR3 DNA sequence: TGTGCCACCAGCGGGAGGGACAGCCCGTACTCTGGAAACACCATATATTTT. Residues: CATSGRDSPYSGNTIYF.

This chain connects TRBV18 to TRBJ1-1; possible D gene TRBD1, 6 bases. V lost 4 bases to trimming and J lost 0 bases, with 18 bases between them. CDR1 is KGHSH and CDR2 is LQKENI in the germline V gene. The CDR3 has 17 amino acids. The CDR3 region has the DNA TGTGCCAGCTCACTGGACACCCTACAGGGTTTGAACACTGAAGCTTTCTTT. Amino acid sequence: CASSLDTLQGLNTEAFF.

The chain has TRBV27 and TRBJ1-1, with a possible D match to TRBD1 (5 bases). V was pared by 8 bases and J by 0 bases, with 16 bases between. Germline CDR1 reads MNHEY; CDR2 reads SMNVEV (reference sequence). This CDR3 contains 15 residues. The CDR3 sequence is CASAGGGGMNTEAFF. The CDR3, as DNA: TGTGCCAGCGCCGGGGGGGGTGGAATGAACACTGAAGCTTTCTTT.

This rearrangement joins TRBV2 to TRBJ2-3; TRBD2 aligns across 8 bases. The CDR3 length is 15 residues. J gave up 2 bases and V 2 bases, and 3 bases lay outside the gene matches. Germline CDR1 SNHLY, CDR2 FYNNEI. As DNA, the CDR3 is TGTGCCAGCAGTGAAATTGGACTAGCCACAGATACGCAGTATTTT. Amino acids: CASSEIGLATDTQYF.